This section outlines one TCR beta chain sequence together with its context. Its antigen is still unknown. The data belong to a study of early T cells in non-severe SARS-CoV-2 infection. Study overall: Sequencing targeted bulk RNA from unsorted whole blood, leaving chains unpaired. The study, taken as a whole, reports: VDJdb matching, biased toward anti-spike CD8 responses, missed private and CD4 specificities.

cDNA molecules, individually, were tagged with unique molecular identifiers. From the 5' RACE reads, TCRdb called clonotypes with MiXCR, one entry per CDR3 protein. The data hold approximately 50,000 distinct CDR3 sequences, with over 7.5% observed a single time. The CDR3 length is 12 residues. V gave up 5 bases and J gave up 5 bases, with 9 bases separating them. The germline V gene encodes CDR1 SGHAT and CDR2 FQNNGV. The sequenced sample was whole blood. The sequence was collected from an adult who was a healthcare worker with PCR-confirmed SARS-CoV-2 infection or an uninfected control (not recorded which). V gene TRBV11-2 combines with J gene TRBJ1-2; no clear D gene. The CDR3 bases are TGTGCCAGCAGCCCCCAAGAGTATGGCTACACCTTC. Its protein product is CASSPQEYGYTF.